This T cell receptor (beta chain) was recovered during a study of blood T cell repertoires in COVID-19. Overall study: Some COVID-19 samples were acute and others convalescent; all came from the United States, Italy and Spain. Sources were T cells, B-cell-depleted T cells, or PBMCs; the material itself was cDNA or gDNA.

Original handling: Amplified reference gene primers provided the basis for estimating nucleated cell counts. Sequencing used immunoSEQ multiplex PCR; TCRdb keeps in-frame clones, though not all of them. V and J calls plus clone size are reproduced from that table; the DNA served to infer D and trimming. The table includes about 100,000 clones, approximately 84% detected once. The CDR3 runs to 14 residues. V shed 6 bases, J shed 7 bases, and the junction held 6 bases outside the gene matches. Germline V lookup: CDR1 MNHNY, CDR2 SVGAGI (reference sequence). This TCR was recovered from a man aged 60 to 75 with acute or convalescent COVID-19. The chain employs TRBV6-6 and TRBJ1-4, with 9 bases lining up with TRBD1. Sequenced input: peripheral blood. In DNA, the CDR3 is TGTGCCAGCAGGACAGGGGGTGGTATTGAAAAACTGTTTTTT. This encodes CASRTGGGIEKLFF.